This T cell receptor beta chain was obtained from a study of T cells in tuberculosis. Study outcomes and limitations: Shorter CDR3-alpha in active tuberculosis partly drove smaller distances.

Details on this clone: Its target is unknown.

Measured with immunoSEQ multiplex PCR; TCRdb has only the in-frame clones, and not every one. The sample has 30,000 to 45,000 clones, approximately 93% seen once. With 6 bases clipped from V and 4 bases from J, the junction kept 9 bases outside the gene matches. The length of the CDR3 is 15 residues. CDR1 ENHRY and CDR2 SYGVKD come from the germline V gene. This TCR derives from a donor between 10 and 29 years old with latent tuberculosis or without tuberculosis infection. The chain couples TRBV10-3 to TRBJ2-3, with 8 nucleotides matching TRBD1. Material for sequencing was PBMCs. The CDR3 loop reads CAIRTGMTGADTQYF. The CDR3 coding sequence is TGTGCCATCAGGACGGGGATGACAGGGGCAGATACGCAGTATTTT.